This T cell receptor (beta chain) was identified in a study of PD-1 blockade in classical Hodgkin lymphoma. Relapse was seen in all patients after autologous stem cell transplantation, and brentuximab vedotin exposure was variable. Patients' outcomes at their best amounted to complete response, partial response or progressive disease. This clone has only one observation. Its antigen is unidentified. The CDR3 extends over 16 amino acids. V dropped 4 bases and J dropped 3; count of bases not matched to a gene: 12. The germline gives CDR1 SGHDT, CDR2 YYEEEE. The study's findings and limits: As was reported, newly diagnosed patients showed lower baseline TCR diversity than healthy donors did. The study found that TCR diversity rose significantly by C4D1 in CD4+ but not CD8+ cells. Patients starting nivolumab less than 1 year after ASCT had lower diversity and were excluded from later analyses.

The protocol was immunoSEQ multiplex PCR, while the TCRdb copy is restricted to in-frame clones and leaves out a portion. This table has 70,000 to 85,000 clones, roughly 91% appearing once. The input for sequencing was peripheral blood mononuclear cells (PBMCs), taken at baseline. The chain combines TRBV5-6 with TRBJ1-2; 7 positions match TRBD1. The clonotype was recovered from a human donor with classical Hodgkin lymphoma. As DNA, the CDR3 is TGTGCCAGCAGCGTCCGACAGGGTCTCATCTACTATGGCTACACCTTC. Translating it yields CASSVRQGLIYYGYTF.